This T cell receptor beta chain was identified in a study of technical replicates of blood from several donors. Per germline, CDR1 MNHEY and CDR2 SMNVEV (reference sequence). V was clipped by 3 bases and J by 2 bases, with 17 bases between them. The CDR3 has 16 amino acids. The protocol was immunoSEQ multiplex PCR, while the TCRdb copy is restricted to in-frame clones and leaves out a portion. The data contain tens of thousands of clones, roughly 98% of them singletons. Sequenced material: T cells isolated from PBMCs. This chain joins TRBV27 and TRBJ2-7, with D tentatively TRBD1 (6 bases). This TCR derives from a human donor in good health. CDR3 protein: CASSLSPGQGTYEQYF. In DNA form, the CDR3 reads TGTGCCAGCAGTTTGTCACCGGGACAAGGGACCTACGAGCAGTACTTC.